The T cell receptor beta chain under discussion was sequenced for a study of early T cells in non-severe SARS-CoV-2 infection. V was clipped by 1 base and J by 4 bases, with 6 bases between them. The CDR3 sequence is 13 residues long. Germline CDR1 SGHVS, CDR2 FQNEAQ. This clonotype was seen once. Being one base from a much bigger clone, this may be a read error. Each single cDNA molecule received a unique molecular identifier. Each CDR3 protein gets one entry after TCRdb re-called the 5' RACE reads with MiXCR. This table has tens of thousands of distinct CDR3 sequences, around 4.3% appearing once. The receptor's source is an adult who was a healthcare worker with PCR-confirmed SARS-CoV-2 infection or an uninfected control (not recorded which). The source material was whole blood. The rearrangement uses TRBV7-8 and TRBJ2-3; D gene unclear. This CDR3 reads CASSLESSDTQYF. CDR3 bases: TGTGCCAGCAGCTTAGAGAGCTCAGATACGCAGTATTTT. Full variable domain (remainder filled in from reference TRBV7-8 and TRBJ2-3): GAGVSQSPRYKVAKRGQDVALRCDPISGHVSLFWYQQALGQGPEFLTYFQNEAQLDKSGLPSDRFFAERPEGSVSTLKIQRTQQEDSAVYLCASSLESSDTQYFGPGTRLTVL.